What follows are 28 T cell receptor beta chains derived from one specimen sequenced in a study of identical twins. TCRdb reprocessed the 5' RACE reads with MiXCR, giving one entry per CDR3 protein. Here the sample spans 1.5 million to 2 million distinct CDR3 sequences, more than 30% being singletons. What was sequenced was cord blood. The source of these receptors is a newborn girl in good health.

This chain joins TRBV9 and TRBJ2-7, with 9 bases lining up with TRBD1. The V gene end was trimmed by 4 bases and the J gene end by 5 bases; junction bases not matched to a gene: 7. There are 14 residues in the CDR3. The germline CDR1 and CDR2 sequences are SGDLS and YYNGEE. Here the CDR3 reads CASSPGTGFNEQYF. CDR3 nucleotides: TGTGCCAGCAGCCCCGGGACAGGGTTTAACGAGCAGTACTTC.

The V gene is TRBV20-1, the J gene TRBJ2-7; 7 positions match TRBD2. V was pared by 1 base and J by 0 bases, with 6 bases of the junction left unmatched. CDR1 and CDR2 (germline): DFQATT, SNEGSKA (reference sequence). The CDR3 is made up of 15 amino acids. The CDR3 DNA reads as TGCAGTGCTAGAGTCCCAGCGGGATCCTCCTACGAGCAGTACTTC. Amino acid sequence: CSARVPAGSSYEQYF.

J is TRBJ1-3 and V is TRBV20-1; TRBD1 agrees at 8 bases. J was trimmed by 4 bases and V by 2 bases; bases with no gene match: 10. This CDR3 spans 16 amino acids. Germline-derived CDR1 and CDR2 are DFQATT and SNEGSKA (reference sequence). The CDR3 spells CSARPRGQGGGNTIYF. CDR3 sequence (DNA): TGCAGTGCTAGACCTCGAGGACAGGGAGGAGGAAACACCATATATTTT.

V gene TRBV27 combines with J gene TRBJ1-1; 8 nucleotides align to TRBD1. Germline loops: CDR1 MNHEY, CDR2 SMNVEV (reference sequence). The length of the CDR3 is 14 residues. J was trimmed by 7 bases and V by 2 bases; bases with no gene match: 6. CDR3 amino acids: CASSLIRGQVEAFF. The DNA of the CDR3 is TGTGCCAGCAGTTTAATCCGGGGACAGGTTGAAGCTTTCTTT.

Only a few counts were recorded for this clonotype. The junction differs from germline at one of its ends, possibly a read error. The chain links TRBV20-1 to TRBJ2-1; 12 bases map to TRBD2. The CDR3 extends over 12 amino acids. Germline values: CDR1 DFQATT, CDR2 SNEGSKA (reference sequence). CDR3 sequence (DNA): TGCAGTACTAGCGGGGGGTTCAATGAGCAGTTCTTC. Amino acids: CSTSGGFNEQFF.

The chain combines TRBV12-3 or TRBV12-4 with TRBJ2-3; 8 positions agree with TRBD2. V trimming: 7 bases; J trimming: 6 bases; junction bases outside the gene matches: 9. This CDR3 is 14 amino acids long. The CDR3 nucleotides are TGTGCCAGCACGTACGGGGGGGCATCTGATACGCAGTATTTT. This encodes CASTYGGASDTQYF.

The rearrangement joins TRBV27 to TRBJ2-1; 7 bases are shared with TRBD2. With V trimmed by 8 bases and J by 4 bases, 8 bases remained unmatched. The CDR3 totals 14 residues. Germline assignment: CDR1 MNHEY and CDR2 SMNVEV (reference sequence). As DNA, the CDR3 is TGTGCCAGCCGCGATCTAGCGGTTTACAATGAGCAGTTCTTC. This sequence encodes CASRDLAVYNEQFF.

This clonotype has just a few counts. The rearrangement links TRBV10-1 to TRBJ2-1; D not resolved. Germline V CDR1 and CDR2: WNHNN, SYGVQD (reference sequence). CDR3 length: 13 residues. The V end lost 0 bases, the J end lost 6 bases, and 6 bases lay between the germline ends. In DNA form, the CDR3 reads TGCGCCAGCAGTGAGTCGCCTAGCAATGAGCAGTTCTTC. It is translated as CASSESPSNEQFF.

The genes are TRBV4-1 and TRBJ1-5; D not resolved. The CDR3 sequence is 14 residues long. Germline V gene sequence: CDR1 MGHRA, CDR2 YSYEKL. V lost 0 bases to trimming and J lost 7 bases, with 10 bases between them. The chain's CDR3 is CASSQDYRLQPQHF. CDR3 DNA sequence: TGCGCCAGCAGCCAAGATTACCGGTTGCAGCCCCAGCATTTT.

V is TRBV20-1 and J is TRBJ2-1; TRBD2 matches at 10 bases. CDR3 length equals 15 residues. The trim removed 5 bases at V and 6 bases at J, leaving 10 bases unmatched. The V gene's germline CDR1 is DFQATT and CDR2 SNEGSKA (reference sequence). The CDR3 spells CSAPPLAGMGNEQFF. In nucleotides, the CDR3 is TGCAGTGCTCCTCCACTAGCGGGAATGGGCAATGAGCAGTTCTTC.

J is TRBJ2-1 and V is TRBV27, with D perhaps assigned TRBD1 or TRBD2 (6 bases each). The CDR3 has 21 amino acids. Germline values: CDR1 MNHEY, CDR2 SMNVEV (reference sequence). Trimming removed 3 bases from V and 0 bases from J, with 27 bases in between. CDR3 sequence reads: CASSFGDRFHSDGGSYNEQFF. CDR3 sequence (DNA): TGTGCCAGCAGTTTTGGAGACAGGTTTCATTCAGACGGGGGCTCCTACAATGAGCAGTTCTTC.

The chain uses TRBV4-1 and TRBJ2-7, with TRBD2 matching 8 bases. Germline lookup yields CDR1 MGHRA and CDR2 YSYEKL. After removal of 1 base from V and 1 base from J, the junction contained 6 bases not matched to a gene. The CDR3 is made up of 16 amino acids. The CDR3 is CASSQGVGLESYEQYF. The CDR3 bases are TGCGCCAGCAGCCAAGGCGTGGGACTAGAATCCTACGAGCAGTACTTC.

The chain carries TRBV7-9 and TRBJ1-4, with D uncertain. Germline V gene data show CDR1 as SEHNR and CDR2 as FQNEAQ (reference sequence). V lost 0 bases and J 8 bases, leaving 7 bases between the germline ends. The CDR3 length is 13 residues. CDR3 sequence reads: CASSLAYQEKLFF. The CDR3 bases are TGTGCCAGCAGCTTAGCGTACCAGGAAAAACTGTTTTTT.

Here the CDR3 DNA reads TGCGCCAGCAGCCGAACCCCGGGACAGGGACCCAATGAAAAACTGTTTTTT. This encodes CASSRTPGQGPNEKLFF. The chain recombines TRBV5-1 with TRBJ1-4, with 9 bases matching TRBD1. The CDR3 covers 17 residues. The germline gives CDR1 SGHRS, CDR2 YFSETQ. The ends lost 4 bases at V and 5 bases at J; junction bases unmatched: 12.

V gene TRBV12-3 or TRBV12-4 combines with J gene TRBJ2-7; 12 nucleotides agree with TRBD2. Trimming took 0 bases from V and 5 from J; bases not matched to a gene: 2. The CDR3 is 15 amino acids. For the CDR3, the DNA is TGTGCCAGCAGTTTAGCGGGACTAGCGGGCCACGAGCAGTACTTC. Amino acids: CASSLAGLAGHEQYF.

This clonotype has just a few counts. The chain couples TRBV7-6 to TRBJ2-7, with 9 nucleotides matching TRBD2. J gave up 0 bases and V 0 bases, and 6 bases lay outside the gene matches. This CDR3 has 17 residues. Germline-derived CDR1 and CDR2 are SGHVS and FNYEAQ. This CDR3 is CASSLAPGTSSSYEQYF. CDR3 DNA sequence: TGTGCCAGCAGCTTAGCCCCCGGGACTAGCTCCTCCTACGAGCAGTACTTC. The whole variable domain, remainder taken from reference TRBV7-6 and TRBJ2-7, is GAGVSQSPRYKVTKRGQDVALRCDPISGHVSLYWYRQALGQGPEFLTYFNYEAQQDKSGLPNDRFSAERPEGSISTLTIQRTEQRDSAMYRCASSLAPGTSSSYEQYFGPGTRLTVT.

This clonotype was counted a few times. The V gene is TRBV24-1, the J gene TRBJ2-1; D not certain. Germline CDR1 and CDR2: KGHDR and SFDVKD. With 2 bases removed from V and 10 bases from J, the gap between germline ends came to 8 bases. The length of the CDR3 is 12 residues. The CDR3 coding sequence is TGTGCCACCAGTGATTCTTACACCGAGCAGTTCTTC. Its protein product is CATSDSYTEQFF.

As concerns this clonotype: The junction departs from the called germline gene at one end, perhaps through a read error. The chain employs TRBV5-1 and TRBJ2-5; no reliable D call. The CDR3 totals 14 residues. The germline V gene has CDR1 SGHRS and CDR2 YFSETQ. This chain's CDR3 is CASSLLVGQETRYF. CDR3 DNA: TGCGCCAGCAGCTTGCTCGTAGGCCAAGAGACCCGGTACTTC. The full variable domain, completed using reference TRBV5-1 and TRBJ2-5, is KAGVTQTPRYLIKTRGQQVTLSCSPISGHRSVSWYQQTPGQGLQFLFEYFSETQRNKGNFPGRFSGRQFSNSRSEMNVSTLELGDSALYLCASSLLVGQETRYFGPGTRLLVL.

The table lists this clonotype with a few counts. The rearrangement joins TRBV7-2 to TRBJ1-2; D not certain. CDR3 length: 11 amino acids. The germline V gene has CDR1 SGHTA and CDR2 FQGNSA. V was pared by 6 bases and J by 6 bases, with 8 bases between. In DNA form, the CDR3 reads TGTGCCAGCAGTGACATTAATGGCTACACCTTC. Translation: CASSDINGYTF.

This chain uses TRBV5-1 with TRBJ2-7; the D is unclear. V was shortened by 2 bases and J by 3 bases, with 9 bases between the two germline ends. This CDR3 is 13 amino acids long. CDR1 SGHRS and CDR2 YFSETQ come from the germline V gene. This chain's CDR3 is CASSFDGFYEQYF. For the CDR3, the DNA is TGCGCCAGCAGCTTCGACGGGTTCTACGAGCAGTACTTC.

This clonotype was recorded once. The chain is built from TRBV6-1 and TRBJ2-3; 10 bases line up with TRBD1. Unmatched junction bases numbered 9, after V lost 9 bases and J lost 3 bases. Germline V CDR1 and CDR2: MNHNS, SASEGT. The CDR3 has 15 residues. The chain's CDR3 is CASTVRDRGTDTQYF. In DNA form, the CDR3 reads TGTGCCAGTACGGTACGGGACAGGGGAACAGATACGCAGTATTTT.

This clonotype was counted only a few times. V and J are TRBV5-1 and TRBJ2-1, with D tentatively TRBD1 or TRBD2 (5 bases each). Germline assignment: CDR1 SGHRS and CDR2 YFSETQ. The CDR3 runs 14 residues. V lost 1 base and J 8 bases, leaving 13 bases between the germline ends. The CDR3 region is CASSLSSGTYEQFF. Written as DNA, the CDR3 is TGCGCCAGCAGCTTGAGCTCGGGGACCTATGAGCAGTTCTTC. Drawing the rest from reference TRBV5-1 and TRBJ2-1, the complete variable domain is KAGVTQTPRYLIKTRGQQVTLSCSPISGHRSVSWYQQTPGQGLQFLFEYFSETQRNKGNFPGRFSGRQFSNSRSEMNVSTLELGDSALYLCASSLSSGTYEQFFGPGTRLTVL.

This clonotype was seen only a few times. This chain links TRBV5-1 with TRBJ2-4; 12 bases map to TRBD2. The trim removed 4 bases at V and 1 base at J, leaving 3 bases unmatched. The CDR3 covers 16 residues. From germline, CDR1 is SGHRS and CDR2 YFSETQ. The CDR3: CASSHTSGGAKNIQYF. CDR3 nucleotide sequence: TGCGCCAGCAGCCATACTAGCGGGGGGGCCAAAAACATTCAGTACTTC.

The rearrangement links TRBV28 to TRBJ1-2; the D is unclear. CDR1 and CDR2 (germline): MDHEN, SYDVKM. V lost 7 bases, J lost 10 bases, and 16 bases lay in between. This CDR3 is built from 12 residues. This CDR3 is CASKRSAMVYTF. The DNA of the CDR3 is TGTGCCAGCAAACGGTCTGCAATGGTCTACACCTTC.

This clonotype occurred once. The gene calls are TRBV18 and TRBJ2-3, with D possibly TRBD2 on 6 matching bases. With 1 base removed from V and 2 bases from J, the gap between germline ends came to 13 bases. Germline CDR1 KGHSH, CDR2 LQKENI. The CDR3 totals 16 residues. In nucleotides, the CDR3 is TGTGCCAGCTCACCACGGGGCGGGGCCCCCACAGATACGCAGTATTTT. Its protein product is CASSPRGGAPTDTQYF.

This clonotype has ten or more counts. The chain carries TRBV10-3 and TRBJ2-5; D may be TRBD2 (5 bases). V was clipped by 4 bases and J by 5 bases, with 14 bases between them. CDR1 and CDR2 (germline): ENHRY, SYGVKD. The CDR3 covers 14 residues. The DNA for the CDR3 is TGTGCCATCAGTGTCGGACTTCTTACGGAGACCCAGTACTTC. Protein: CAISVGLLTETQYF.

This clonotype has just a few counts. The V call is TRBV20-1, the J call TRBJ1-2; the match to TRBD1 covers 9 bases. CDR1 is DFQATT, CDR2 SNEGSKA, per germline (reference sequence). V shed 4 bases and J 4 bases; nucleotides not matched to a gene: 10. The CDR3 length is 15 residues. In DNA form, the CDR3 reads TGCAGTGCTACGGAAAACAGGGGGCTTAGCTATGGCTACACCTTC. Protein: CSATENRGLSYGYTF.

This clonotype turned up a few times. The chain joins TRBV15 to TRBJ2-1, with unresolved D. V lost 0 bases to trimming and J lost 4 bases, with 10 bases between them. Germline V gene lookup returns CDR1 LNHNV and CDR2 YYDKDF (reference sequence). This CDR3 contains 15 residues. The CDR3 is CATSRDRSPYNEQFF. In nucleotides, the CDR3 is TGTGCCACCAGCAGAGATAGATCTCCATACAATGAGCAGTTCTTC. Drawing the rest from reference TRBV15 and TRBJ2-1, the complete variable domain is DAMVIQNPRYQVTQFGKPVTLSCSQTLNHNVMYWYQQKSSQAPKLLFHYYDKDFNNEADTPDNFQSRRPNTSFCFLDIRSPGLGDTAMYLCATSRDRSPYNEQFFGPGTRLTVL.